The 17 T cell receptor beta chains given below trace back to one sample, sequenced in a study of radiation and T cells in renal cell carcinoma. Sample time point: blood 4 weeks post-SBRT, at nephrectomy. The treatment is: 15 Gy SBRT to primary tumor, nephrectomy 4 weeks later. The method was immunoSEQ multiplex PCR; TCRdb's version includes in-frame clones alone and lacks a portion of them. In the table there are roughly 160,000 clones, around 89% of which are singletons. Sequencing used blood, obtained from a patient whose treatment included radiotherapy and nephrectomy. Receptors originate from a woman aged 45 to 65 with renal cell carcinoma.

The genes are TRBV6-1 and TRBJ1-4; D may be TRBD1 (5 bases). The germline V gene encodes CDR1 MNHNS and CDR2 SASEGT. Trimming removed 8 bases from V and 2 bases from J, with 12 bases in between. The CDR3 is made up of 14 amino acids. The CDR3 coding sequence is TGTGCCAGCGGGCAGGGCTTCACTAATGAAAAACTGTTTTTT. It translates to CASGQGFTNEKLFF.

This chain joins TRBV29-1 and TRBJ1-1, with a weak D call TRBD1 (6 bases). From germline, CDR1 is SQVTM and CDR2 ANQGSEA. The CDR3 length is 13 residues. The V end lost 7 bases, the J end lost 4 bases, and 16 bases lay between the germline ends. The CDR3 DNA reads TGCAGCGCTTACAGGGTTGGGATCACTGAAGCTTTCTTT. This translates into CSAYRVGITEAFF.

The rearrangement links TRBV4-1 to TRBJ1-5; a weak D match, TRBD1 (5 bases). Germline CDR1 is MGHRA and CDR2 is YSYEKL. Trimming took 0 bases from V and 4 from J, leaving 10 bases between them. The CDR3 totals 15 residues. The CDR3 sequence is CASSQERGFNQPQHF. CDR3 in DNA: TGCGCCAGCAGCCAAGAGAGGGGTTTTAATCAGCCCCAGCATTTT.

This rearrangement joins TRBV5-4 to TRBJ2-5; tentatively, D is TRBD1 or TRBD2 (5 bases each). CDR1 and CDR2 (germline): SGHNT, YYREEE (reference sequence). The CDR3 has 14 amino acids. V lost 0 bases to trimming and J lost 1 base, with 7 bases between them. In DNA form, the CDR3 reads TGTGCCAGCAGCTTGGCGGGGCGCCAAGAGACCCAGTACTTC. This gives the protein CASSLAGRQETQYF. Together with reference TRBV5-4 and TRBJ2-5, the CDR3 gives the full variable domain: ETGVTQSPTHLIKTRGQQVTLRCSSQSGHNTVSWYQQALGQGPQFIFQYYREEENGRGNFPPRFSGLQFPNYSSELNVNALELDDSALYLCASSLAGRQETQYFGPGTRLLVL.

The chain joins TRBV7-9 to TRBJ1-6, with 9 positions matching TRBD1. The CDR3 consists of 15 residues. Germline V CDR1 and CDR2: SEHNR, FQNEAQ (reference sequence). The V segment lost 4 bases and the J segment 7 bases; nucleotides outside the gene matches: 5. CDR3 in amino acids: CASSSQGARNSPLHF. In DNA, the CDR3 is TGTGCCAGCAGCTCACAGGGGGCGAGAAATTCACCCCTCCACTTT.

The chain uses TRBV6-5 and TRBJ2-2, with 7 nucleotides matching TRBD1. The ends lost 5 bases at V and 3 bases at J; junction bases unmatched: 6. The CDR3 has 15 residues. Germline V gene data show CDR1 as MNHEY and CDR2 as SVGAGI. The chain's CDR3 is CASSRYRGDTGELFF. CDR3 coding DNA: TGTGCCAGCAGTAGGTACAGGGGTGACACCGGGGAGCTGTTTTTT.

The chain couples TRBV6-4 to TRBJ2-3; TRBD2 matches at 11 bases. This CDR3 is 15 amino acids long. CDR1 MRHNA and CDR2 SNTAGT come from the germline V gene. V gave up 6 bases and J gave up 5 bases; unmatched junction bases: 7. The CDR3 DNA follows: TGTGCCAGCAGCTTAGCGGGGGGGCAGGAAGATACGCAGTATTTT. This gives the protein CASSLAGGQEDTQYF.

The chain has TRBV5-4 and TRBJ2-7, with no clear D. Looked up from germline, CDR1 is SGHNT and CDR2 is YYREEE (reference sequence). The CDR3 totals 14 residues. Trimming shortened V by 0 bases and J by 0 bases, and 7 bases separated the two germline ends. The CDR3, as DNA: TGTGCCAGCAGCTTGGAGTGGGCCTCCTACGAGCAGTACTTC. Residues: CASSLEWASYEQYF.

The rearrangement uses TRBV7-9 and TRBJ2-2; TRBD1 matches 8 bases. Losses at the gene ends were 5 bases for V and 3 bases for J; bases not matched to a gene: 5. Germline V CDR1 and CDR2: SEHNR, FQNEAQ (reference sequence). The CDR3 spans 15 residues. The CDR3 loop reads CASSPTGAYTGELFF. The CDR3 DNA is TGTGCCAGCAGCCCGACAGGGGCCTACACCGGGGAGCTGTTTTTT. Full variable domain (missing parts from reference TRBV7-9 and TRBJ2-2): DTGVSQNPRHKITKRGQNVTFRCDPISEHNRLYWYRQTLGQGPEFLTYFQNEAQLEKSRLLSDRFSAERPKGSFSTLEIQRTEQGDSAMYLCASSPTGAYTGELFFGEGSRLTVL.

This clone has just one count. J is TRBJ1-2 and V is TRBV11-2, with D uncertain. Germline lookup yields CDR1 SGHAT and CDR2 FQNNGV. The CDR3 consists of 16 residues. Trimming took 7 bases from V and 0 from J, leaving 18 bases between them. This CDR3 is CASTVRSGPSNYGYTF. CDR3 nucleotides: TGTGCCAGCACCGTAAGATCAGGACCCTCTAACTATGGCTACACCTTC.

This clone has just a few counts. This sequence joins TRBV4-2 and TRBJ2-7; D is undetermined. V lost 0 bases, J lost 1 base, and 10 bases lay in between. The CDR3 runs 15 residues. CDR1 LGHNA and CDR2 YNFKEQ come from the germline V gene. CDR3 residues: CASSQESSTSYEQYF. DNA for the CDR3: TGTGCCAGCAGCCAAGAAAGTAGCACTTCCTACGAGCAGTACTTC.

The V and J genes are TRBV5-6 and TRBJ1-1; 8 bases agree with TRBD1. CDR3 size: 14 residues. Trimming took 1 base from V and 7 from J; bases not matched to a gene: 6. Germline CDR1 is SGHDT and CDR2 is YYEEEE. The CDR3 spells CASSLLGQEFEAFF. The DNA of the CDR3 is TGTGCCAGCAGCTTGCTGGGACAGGAATTTGAAGCTTTCTTT.

This rearrangement joins TRBV7-9 to TRBJ2-5; D is undetermined. The length of the CDR3 is 14 residues. Germline lookup yields CDR1 SEHNR and CDR2 FQNEAQ (reference sequence). Trimming left V 5 bases short and J 1 base short, with 11 bases between. CDR3 DNA: TGTGCCAGCAGCCGCCCCGGGCGCCAAGAGACCCAGTACTTC. Translation: CASSRPGRQETQYF.

The chain employs TRBV2 and TRBJ2-1; TRBD2 matches at 9 bases. This CDR3 is built from 15 residues. Germline CDR1 SNHLY, CDR2 FYNNEI. J lost 4 bases, V lost 3 bases, and 4 bases had no gene match. CDR3 nucleotides: TGTGCCAGCAGTGATGGCGGGGGGGGTTACAATGAGCAGTTCTTC. It yields the protein CASSDGGGGYNEQFF. Full variable domain (remainder filled in from reference TRBV2 and TRBJ2-1): EPEVTQTPSHQVTQMGQEVILRCVPISNHLYFYWYRQILGQKVEFLVSFYNNEISEKSEIFDDQFSVERPDGSNFTLKIRSTKLEDSAMYFCASSDGGGGYNEQFFGPGTRLTVL.

The chain couples TRBV6-6 to TRBJ1-1, with D possibly matching TRBD1 (6 bases). Germline V gives CDR1 MNHNY, CDR2 SVGAGI (reference sequence). The CDR3 contains 14 residues. V was shortened by 6 bases and J by 4 bases, with 15 bases between the two germline ends. Here the CDR3 reads CASRHEGGITEAFF. CDR3 coding DNA: TGTGCCAGCAGGCACGAGGGGGGGATCACTGAAGCTTTCTTT.

The genes are TRBV18 and TRBJ2-5, with D hard to call. The CDR3 length is 13 residues. From germline, CDR1 is KGHSH and CDR2 LQKENI. The V end was cut by 3 bases, the J end by 4 bases, with 9 bases between. The CDR3 here is CASSPANGETQYF. The CDR3 nucleotides are TGTGCCAGCTCACCCGCAAATGGAGAGACCCAGTACTTC. Based on the CDR3 plus reference TRBV18 and TRBJ2-5, the full variable domain is NAGVMQNPRHLVRRRGQEARLRCSPMKGHSHVYWYRQLPEEGLKFMVYLQKENIIDESGMPKERFSAEFPKEGPSILRIQQVVRGDSAAYFCASSPANGETQYFGPGTRLLVL.

The genes are TRBV5-1 and TRBJ2-1, with TRBD2 as a possible D gene (6 bases). The CDR3 spans 14 residues. The V gene lost 1 base and the J gene lost 5 bases, with 10 bases spanning the gap. Germline CDR1 SGHRS, CDR2 YFSETQ. The CDR3 is CASSLNGRNNEQFF. The CDR3, as DNA: TGCGCCAGCAGCTTGAACGGGAGAAACAATGAGCAGTTCTTC.